A selection of T cell receptor beta chains follows, all from one sample in a study of identical twins. One entry per CDR3 protein, called by TCRdb with MiXCR from the 5' RACE reads. The sample lists 550,000 to 700,000 distinct CDR3 sequences, around a tenth occurring once. These same records also appear under a second study, on yellow fever vaccine responses in identical twins.

The sample taken for sequencing was PBMCs. Receptors originate from a woman between 18 and 29 years old in good health. Both conserved end residues are part of each CDR3. Fields, in order: J gene, clone size, D gene, CDR3 length, V gene, CDR3 DNA, CDR3 protein. A D gene is named only where the DNA matches it firmly. Clone size, where shown, is once, few, many, or a class for clones that have expanded.

>TRBJ2-7|few|TRBD1|15|TRBV25-1
TGTGCCAGCAGTGACCCGGGACAGGGAGTTTACGAGCAGTACTTC
CASSDPGQGVYEQYF
>TRBJ2-2|NA|NA|13|TRBV7-3
TGTGCCAGCAGCATGCAGAACACCGGGGAGCTGTTTTTT
CASSMQNTGELFF
>TRBJ2-7|NA|TRBD1|12|TRBV6-5
TGTGCCAGCAGCGACAGGGTCAACGAGCAGTACTTC
CASSDRVNEQYF
>TRBJ2-1|many|TRBD2|17|TRBV12-3/TRBV12-4
TGTGCCAGCAGTTTAGCTCAGGGACTAGCGATGGAGTGGGAGCAGTTCTTC
CASSLAQGLAMEWEQFF
>TRBJ2-7|many|NA|16|TRBV9
TGTGCCAGCAGCGCAGCGGCCAGAGGGGGTTATGGCGAGCAGTACTTC
CASSAAARGGYGEQYF
>TRBJ2-7|NA|NA|14|TRBV7-2
TGTGCCAGCAGCTTGAGTAGCAAAGGCTACGAGCAGTACTTC
CASSLSSKGYEQYF
>TRBJ1-4|few|TRBD1|15|TRBV5-1
TGCGCCAGCAGCTCCGACAGGGGGCGAAATGAAAAACTGTTTTTT
CASSSDRGRNEKLFF
>TRBJ2-1|many|NA|13|TRBV10-3
TGTGCCATCAGTGAGTCCCTAGGCGATGAGCAGTTCTTC
CAISESLGDEQFF
>TRBJ1-1|few|TRBD1|14|TRBV27
TGTGCCAGCAGCCCCACAGGGGTCTACACTGAAGCTTTCTTT
CASSPTGVYTEAFF
>TRBJ1-1|many|NA|14|TRBV3-1
TGTGCCAGCAGCCCGACAGTGTTGAACACTGAAGCTTTCTTT
CASSPTVLNTEAFF
>TRBJ2-1|few|NA|15|TRBV7-6
TGTGCCAGCAGCTTAGTTGTCCAGGGTAGGGATGAGCAGTTCTTC
CASSLVVQGRDEQFF
>TRBJ2-1|NA|NA|13|TRBV20-1
TGCAATGCTAGGCAGTCTCACCTCAATGAGCAGTTCTTC
CNARQSHLNEQFF
>TRBJ2-5|NA|TRBD2|17|TRBV7-9
TGTGCCAGCAGCCAGCCCCCTAGCGGGGGGATACAAGAGACCCAGTACTTC
CASSQPPSGGIQETQYF
>TRBJ2-7|NA|TRBD1|16|TRBV4-3
TGCGCCAGCAGCCAAGATTTGTCGACAGGGGGCAGGGGGCAGTACTTC
CASSQDLSTGGRGQYF
>TRBJ1-6|few|NA|12|TRBV6-5
TGTGCCAGCAGAGGTTGGGATTCACCCCTCCACTTT
CASRGWDSPLHF
>TRBJ2-7|few|TRBD2|14|TRBV6-2/TRBV6-3
TGTGCCAGCAGTTCAGCGGGGGCCACCTACGAGCAGTACTTC
CASSSAGATYEQYF
>TRBJ2-5|many|NA|13|TRBV12-3/TRBV12-4
TGTGCCAGCAGGCAACTGCGGGAAGAGACCCAGTACTTC
CASRQLREETQYF
>TRBJ2-1|NA|TRBD2|15|TRBV2
TGTGCCAGCAGTCGTATAGCGGGACCATACAATGAGCAGTTCTTC
CASSRIAGPYNEQFF
>TRBJ1-1|few|NA|18|TRBV4-1
TGCGCCAGCAGCCCAACATCCCACGGGACAACTATGAACACTGAAGCTTTCTTT
CASSPTSHGTTMNTEAFF
>TRBJ1-5|few|NA|17|TRBV12-3/TRBV12-4
TGTGCCAGCAGCTCCTACCGCCTAAACAGGGTAGGTCAGCCCCAGCATTTT
CASSSYRLNRVGQPQHF
>TRBJ1-4|few|NA|13|TRBV20-1
TGCAGTGCTAGTGGACAGCTTAATGAAAAACTGTTTTTT
CSASGQLNEKLFF
>TRBJ1-1|few|TRBD1|14|TRBV12-3/TRBV12-4
TGTGCCAGCAGTTCCGGACAGGGGCAAACTGAAGCTTTCTTT
CASSSGQGQTEAFF
>TRBJ2-5|NA|NA|14|TRBV12-3/TRBV12-4
TGTGCCAGCAGTTTAGCTGGCTTCCCGGAGACCCAGTACTTC
CASSLAGFPETQYF
>TRBJ2-1|few|TRBD2|17|TRBV20-1
TGCAGTGCTAGAGATCGACTAGCGGGGGGGCGTATCCATGAGCAGTTCTTC
CSARDRLAGGRIHEQFF
>TRBJ2-1|many|TRBD2|14|TRBV7-9
TGTGCCAGCTCACCCGGGGGGGCCGGCAATGAGCAGTTCTTC
CASSPGGAGNEQFF
>TRBJ1-1|many|NA|14|TRBV29-1
TGCAGCGTCCCGGGGGGACACCTAAACACTGAAGCTTTCTTT
CSVPGGHLNTEAFF
>TRBJ1-3|many|NA|13|TRBV29-1
TGCAGCGCCGACGACCCGGTGGGAAACACCATATATTTT
CSADDPVGNTIYF
>TRBJ2-3|many|NA|13|TRBV12-3/TRBV12-4
TGTGCCAGCAGCCCCATTCGTACAGATACGCAGTATTTT
CASSPIRTDTQYF
>TRBJ2-5|few|TRBD2|15|TRBV6-1
TGTGCCAGCGAAGGCAGCGGGGGGCTGGGGGAGACCCAGTACTTC
CASEGSGGLGETQYF